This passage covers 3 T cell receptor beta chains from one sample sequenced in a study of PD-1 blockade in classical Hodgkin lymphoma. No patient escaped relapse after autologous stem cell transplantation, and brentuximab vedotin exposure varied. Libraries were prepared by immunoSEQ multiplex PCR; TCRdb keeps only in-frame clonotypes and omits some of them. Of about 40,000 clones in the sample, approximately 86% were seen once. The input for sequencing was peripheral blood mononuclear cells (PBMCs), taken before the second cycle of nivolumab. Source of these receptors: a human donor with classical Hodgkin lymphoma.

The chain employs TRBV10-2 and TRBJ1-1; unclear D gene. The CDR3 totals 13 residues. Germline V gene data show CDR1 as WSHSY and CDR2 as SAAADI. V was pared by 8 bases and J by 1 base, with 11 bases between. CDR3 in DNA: TGCGCCAGCGGAAAGAAGGAGAACACTGAAGCTTTCTTT. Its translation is CASGKKENTEAFF.

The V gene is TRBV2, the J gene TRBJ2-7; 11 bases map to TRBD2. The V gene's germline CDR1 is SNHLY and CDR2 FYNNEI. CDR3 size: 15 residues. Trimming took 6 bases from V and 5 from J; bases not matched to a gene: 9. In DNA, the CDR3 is TGTGCCAGCAGACTACTAGCGGGAGCCTTAAACGAGCAGTACTTC. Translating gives CASRLLAGALNEQYF.

CDR3: CASSYLSGTGPHEQYF. The CDR3 DNA reads as TGTGCCAGCAGCTACCTCTCCGGGACAGGGCCCCACGAGCAGTACTTC. The chain combines TRBV28 with TRBJ2-7, with 9 nucleotides matching TRBD1. The CDR3 sequence is 16 residues long. V trimming: 6 bases; J trimming: 5 bases; junction bases outside the gene matches: 14. From germline, CDR1 is MDHEN and CDR2 SYDVKM. Full variable domain (rest looked up from reference TRBV28 and TRBJ2-7): DVKVTQSSRYLVKRTGEKVFLECVQDMDHENMFWYRQDPGLGLRLIYFSYDVKMKEKGDIPEGYSVSREKKERFSLILESASTNQTSMYLCASSYLSGTGPHEQYFGPGTRLTVT.